This T cell receptor (beta chain) emerged from a study of early T cells in non-severe SARS-CoV-2 infection. On the study more broadly: Sequencing input comprised bulk RNA from unsorted whole blood; chain pairing was not available.

The protocol attached unique molecular identifiers to individual cDNA molecules. One entry per CDR3 protein, called by TCRdb with MiXCR from the 5' RACE reads. The table includes around 30,000 distinct CDR3 sequences, roughly 5% detected once. CDR3 length equals 17 residues. The V gene's germline CDR1 is ENHRY and CDR2 SYGVKD. Trimming took off 2 bases at V and 0 bases at J, with 16 bases between the two ends. This sequence joins TRBV10-3 and TRBJ2-5; D ambiguous. The receptor's source is an adult who was a healthcare worker with PCR-confirmed SARS-CoV-2 infection or an uninfected control (not recorded which). The sample comprised whole blood. The CDR3 sequence is CAISEGNSPNNQETQYF. CDR3 nucleotides: TGTGCCATCAGTGAGGGGAACAGCCCGAACAACCAAGAGACCCAGTACTTC.